A selection of T cell receptor beta chains follows, all from one sample in a study of shared clonotypes between healthy human individuals. Only in-frame clones appear in the TCRdb table, and some are missing; sequencing was by immunoSEQ multiplex PCR. This sample carries a few hundred thousand clones, 50% to 75% of them seen once, and the ten largest clones take over 8.5%. The specimen was memory CD4+ T cells sorted from blood. The receptors derive from a man aged 30-40 years in good health. The conserved cysteine and the conserved F or W are not part of the CDR3 here. The order of the fields is V gene, CDR3 protein.

>TRBV2
ASSSGSADEQF
>TRBV10-3
ATKGPGWETQY
>TRBV5-6
ASTNHATETQY
>TRBV7-2
ASSLLDRYSYEQY
>TRBV28
ASSLFRYEQY
>TRBV10-3
AISGGTGGVSYEQY
>TRBV7-6
ASSSMTGVVETQY
>TRBV4-2
ASSQGTSGRLQDTQY
>TRBV5-1
ASSSIPGGNYEQY
>TRBV7-8
ASSFRETNTGELF
>TRBV2
ASRSQQGLGYT
>TRBV6-6
ASSYSGQDEQF
>TRBV13
ASSLDMSSGNTIY
>TRBV6-4
ASSGLAGGDTQY
>TRBV28
ASSLIRGGRNEQF
>TRBV19
ASNMAEYSNQPQH
>TRBV19
ASSIKAVTGELF
>TRBV7-1
ASSPPRGNGYT
>TRBV5-4
ASSRDSTDGELF
>TRBV4-1
ASSQVAGVRNEQF
>TRBV6-6
ASSTRGGAGGDTQY
>TRBV10-2
ASRTTHNEQF
>TRBV29-1
SGERTGGGEQF
>TRBV28
ASSSLQYEQY
>TRBV6-5
ASSYGQVDYGYT
>TRBV11-3
ASSPRERANTGELF
>TRBV5-5
ASSPPGVPDTQY
>TRBV5-1
ASSPAVAGGSETQY
>TRBV7-8
ASSFSNQPQH
>TRBV6-5
ASSLTGARNEKLF
>TRBV2
ASSANLGGSYNEQF
>TRBV7-2
ASSPLGTSGEHTQY
>TRBV27
ASSLDWDPSYEQY
>TRBV5-5
ASTRTADTQY
>TRBV12-5
ASASAGGPGTDTQY
>TRBV18
ASSSTDRIATYEQY
>TRBV5-1
ASSLEGHTGNTIY
>TRBV5-1
ASSYDSHTTSNTEAF
>TRBV5-1
ASSWRAVGNEQF
>TRBV6-5
ASLQNRAGGYT
>TRBV30
ACLGTTNEKLF
>TRBV10-3
AISEWGGGDRSSYEQY
>TRBV7-2
ASSLAGGRTVNEQF
>TRBV2
ASSVVSTGSGPGELF
>TRBV9
ASSVSVRTGYNEQF
>TRBV11-3
ASSLRYEQY
>TRBV7-8
ASSFGRDQPYEQY
>TRBV5-1
ASSLQGIIYNEQF